A single sample gave rise to the 32 T cell receptor beta chains below, sequenced in a study of T cell changes during pregnancy in multiple sclerosis. Sequencing used immunoSEQ multiplex PCR; TCRdb keeps in-frame clones, though not all of them. The sample holds just under 45,000 clones; about 96% are singletons and the top ten take 0.75% to 0.9%. Material: peripheral blood, obtained in the second trimester of pregnancy. Receptor source: a female donor with multiple sclerosis, enrolled in a pregnancy study.

V and J are TRBV27 and TRBJ2-1; 9 bases agree with TRBD1. The CDR3 length is 20 residues. Germline V gives CDR1 MNHEY, CDR2 SMNVEV (reference sequence). Trimming at V came to 4 bases and at J to 5 bases, leaving 21 bases not matched to a gene. The DNA of the CDR3 is TGTGCCAGCAGTTCCCCTTGGACAGGGGCGGGTTTTCATGGCAACAATGAGCAGTTCTTC. It specifies CASSSPWTGAGFHGNNEQFF.

This clone was counted a single time. V usage is TRBV6-6 and J usage is TRBJ2-1; a possible D gene is TRBD2 (6 bases). The CDR3 has 16 residues. Germline V gene lookup returns CDR1 MNHNY and CDR2 SVGAGI (reference sequence). Trimming took 0 bases from V and 0 from J, leaving 9 bases between them. The chain's CDR3 is CASSYSRGDSYNEQFF. As DNA, the CDR3 is TGTGCCAGCAGTTACTCGCGGGGCGACTCCTACAATGAGCAGTTCTTC.

The chain uses TRBV4-2 and TRBJ1-1; 7 positions agree with TRBD1. V lost 1 base to trimming and J lost 11 bases; unmatched junction nucleotides: 7. Germline CDR1 and CDR2: LGHNA and YNFKEQ. This CDR3 is built from 13 residues. The CDR3 DNA is TGTGCCAGCAGCCAAGCAACAGGGGCGCAGGCTTTCTTT. This translates into CASSQATGAQAFF.

The J gene is TRBJ1-1, the V gene TRBV5-1; D perhaps matches TRBD1 (6 bases). Germline CDR1 is SGHRS and CDR2 is YFSETQ. There are 14 residues in the CDR3. Trimming removed 7 bases from V and 3 bases from J, with 16 bases in between. DNA for the CDR3: TGCGCCAGCTATGATGGGGGCAGGGACACTGAAGCTTTCTTT. Its translation: CASYDGGRDTEAFF.

The J gene is TRBJ2-7, the V gene TRBV11-2, with 11 nucleotides matching TRBD1. The CDR3 runs to 12 residues. CDR1 SGHAT and CDR2 FQNNGV come from the germline V gene. Trimming took 8 bases from V and 6 from J; bases not matched to a gene: 3. As DNA, the CDR3 is TGTGCCAGCCGGGACAGGGGGAGCGAGCAGTACTTC. This translates into CASRDRGSEQYF.

The rearrangement links TRBV30 to TRBJ2-7; TRBD1 aligns across 11 bases. CDR3 length equals 16 residues. Germline V gene data show CDR1 as GTSNPN and CDR2 as SVGIG (reference sequence). V lost 4 bases to trimming and J lost 3 bases; unmatched junction nucleotides: 11. The CDR3 is CAWNPSRTGGSYEQYF. CDR3 DNA sequence: TGTGCCTGGAACCCGTCCCGGACAGGGGGCAGCTACGAGCAGTACTTC.

The chain joins TRBV5-1 to TRBJ1-6; TRBD1 might be the D (5 bases). This CDR3 is 16 amino acids long. Trimming took off 0 bases at V and 7 bases at J, with 14 bases between the two ends. CDR1 is SGHRS and CDR2 is YFSETQ in the germline V gene. The CDR3 nucleotides are TGCGCCAGCAGCTTGGAGGGAGGGGAGTACAATTCACCCCTCCACTTT. It yields the protein CASSLEGGEYNSPLHF.

This clone was seen just once. The gene calls are TRBV7-2 and TRBJ2-4; TRBD1 matches at 7 bases. V dropped 1 base and J dropped 13; count of bases not matched to a gene: 7. This CDR3 is 13 amino acids long. From germline, CDR1 is SGHTA and CDR2 FQGNSA. CDR3 DNA sequence: TGTGCCAGCAGCTTAGTAGACCGGGACAGACAGTACTTC. This translates into CASSLVDRDRQYF.

The chain employs TRBV4-3 and TRBJ2-1; 13 bases match TRBD2. This CDR3 region has 16 residues. In germline, CDR1 is LGHNA, CDR2 YSLEER. The V segment lost 5 bases and the J segment 7 bases; nucleotides outside the gene matches: 8. This CDR3 is CASSSTSGGGKNEQFF. The CDR3 DNA follows: TGCGCCAGCAGCTCTACTAGCGGGGGGGGAAAGAATGAGCAGTTCTTC.

This clone appeared once. V usage is TRBV18 and J usage is TRBJ1-4; D call uncertain. This CDR3 is 14 amino acids long. Per germline, CDR1 KGHSH and CDR2 LQKENI. V dropped 6 bases and J dropped 7 bases, with 15 bases sitting between them. This CDR3 is CASSQVPEGEKLFF. The CDR3 DNA reads as TGTGCCAGCTCGCAGGTCCCCGAGGGTGAAAAACTGTTTTTT.

The CDR3 nucleotides read TGTGCCAGCAGCGCGGTTCGGGTAAGCGGGGAGCTGTTTTTT. It translates to CASSAVRVSGELFF. The chain is built from TRBV9 and TRBJ2-2; D remains ambiguous. The CDR3 is 14 amino acids. V was pared by 3 bases and J by 7 bases, with 13 bases between. Germline values: CDR1 SGDLS, CDR2 YYNGEE. The full variable domain, its missing parts supplied by reference TRBV9 and TRBJ2-2, is DSGVTQTPKHLITATGQRVTLRCSPRSGDLSVYWYQQSLDQGLQFLIQYYNGEERAKGNILERFSAQQFPDLHSELNLSSLELGDSALYFCASSAVRVSGELFFGEGSRLTVL.

The chain combines TRBV28 with TRBJ2-1; TRBD1 aligns across 11 bases. The germline CDR1 and CDR2 sequences are MDHEN and SYDVKM. V shed 4 bases and J 4 bases; nucleotides not matched to a gene: 6. The length of the CDR3 is 16 residues. This CDR3 is CASSSPGQGVYNEQFF. The CDR3 region has the DNA TGTGCCAGCAGTTCCCCGGGACAGGGGGTTTACAATGAGCAGTTCTTC.

J is TRBJ2-2 and V is TRBV5-1; 8 positions match TRBD2. This CDR3 region has 15 residues. Germline CDR1 SGHRS, CDR2 YFSETQ. Trimming took 2 bases from V and 6 from J; bases not matched to a gene: 6. This chain's CDR3 is CASSFGGGNSGELFF. Written as DNA, the CDR3 is TGCGCCAGCAGCTTCGGGGGGGGCAACTCCGGGGAGCTGTTTTTT.

This clone was recorded a few times. The chain has TRBV6-4 and TRBJ2-1, with D unclear. The germline gives CDR1 MRHNA, CDR2 SNTAGT. CDR3 length equals 13 residues. The V and J ends lost 0 bases and 7 bases respectively, with 7 bases between them. Written as DNA, the CDR3 is TGTGCCAGCAGTGACTCAATACTGAATGAGCAGTTCTTC. The encoded protein is CASSDSILNEQFF.

The rearrangement joins TRBV7-9 to TRBJ2-5, with 8 nucleotides matching TRBD2. CDR1 SEHNR and CDR2 FQNEAQ come from the germline V gene (reference sequence). The junction had 16 bases not matched to a gene; V was cut back by 4 bases and J by 0 bases. This CDR3 is 19 amino acids long. The CDR3 loop is CASSSPWGRGGRDQETQYF. In nucleotides, the CDR3 is TGTGCCAGCAGCTCCCCCTGGGGTCGGGGGGGCAGGGACCAAGAGACCCAGTACTTC.

The genes are TRBV6-5 and TRBJ2-1; 10 positions match TRBD2. CDR3 length: 15 amino acids. Germline-derived CDR1 and CDR2 are MNHEY and SVGAGI. V lost 2 bases, J lost 9 bases, and 7 bases stayed unmatched. DNA for the CDR3: TGTGCCAGCAGTTACGGGATAGCGGGAGGAGGTGAGCAGTTCTTC. Its protein is CASSYGIAGGGEQFF.

The chain is built from TRBV10-3 and TRBJ2-5, with TRBD1 as a possible D gene (6 bases). V gave up 4 bases and J gave up 0 bases, with 12 bases separating them. The germline CDR1 and CDR2 sequences are ENHRY and SYGVKD. The CDR3 runs to 15 residues. The CDR3 sequence: CAISGTAGNQETQYF. CDR3 DNA sequence: TGTGCCATCAGTGGGACAGCAGGGAACCAAGAGACCCAGTACTTC.

The CDR3 protein is CASSSSSGVTYEQYF. CDR3 in DNA: TGTGCCAGTAGTAGCTCTAGCGGGGTCACCTACGAGCAGTACTTC. This chain links TRBV19 with TRBJ2-7; 9 bases match TRBD2. The CDR3 totals 15 residues. J was trimmed by 2 bases and V by 4 bases; bases with no gene match: 6. Germline CDR1 LNHDA, CDR2 SQIVND (reference sequence).

The chain uses TRBV7-8 and TRBJ2-5; D is unresolved. The ends were cut back, 10 bases at V and 0 bases at J, with 18 bases in the middle. The CDR3 loop spans 15 amino acids. Germline lookup yields CDR1 SGHVS and CDR2 FQNEAQ. The CDR3 sequence is CATSLEPRYQETQYF. As DNA, the CDR3 is TGTGCCACCTCCCTCGAGCCCCGTTACCAAGAGACCCAGTACTTC.

V usage is TRBV5-1 and J usage is TRBJ1-4, with 9 bases matching TRBD1. V dropped 4 bases and J dropped 5; count of bases not matched to a gene: 6. The CDR3 spans 15 residues. The germline V gene has CDR1 SGHRS and CDR2 YFSETQ. The CDR3 protein is CASSQGQGLNEKLFF. CDR3 nucleotide sequence: TGCGCCAGCAGCCAGGGACAGGGTTTGAATGAAAAACTGTTTTTT.

The rearrangement joins TRBV5-1 to TRBJ1-1; D gene uncertain. Germline-derived CDR1 and CDR2 are SGHRS and YFSETQ. The CDR3 is 15 amino acids. Trimming left V 7 bases short and J 0 bases short, with 16 bases between. CDR3 DNA: TGCGCCAGCCGGGAGTTCAATGGGATGAACACTGAAGCTTTCTTT. Translating it yields CASREFNGMNTEAFF.

This clone was counted only a few times. V and J are TRBV28 and TRBJ1-5, with no clear D. The V gene lost 10 bases and the J gene lost 3 bases, with 10 bases spanning the gap. Germline CDR1 is MDHEN and CDR2 is SYDVKM. The length of the CDR3 is 12 residues. CDR3 coding DNA: TGTGCCATCGAGGAGTCCAATCAGCCCCAGCATTTT. Translated: CAIEESNQPQHF.

This clone was seen just once. The V and J genes are TRBV7-9 and TRBJ1-1; D is perhaps TRBD1 (6 bases). Germline lookup yields CDR1 SEHNR and CDR2 FQNEAQ (reference sequence). V shed 1 base and J shed 11 bases, with 14 bases lying between them. The CDR3 has 13 residues. The CDR3 DNA is TGTGCCAGCAGCTTAGGGGACACTGCCGATGCTTTCTTT. This gives the protein CASSLGDTADAFF.

The chain employs TRBV9 and TRBJ2-3; D is perhaps TRBD2 (6 bases). Germline CDR1 is SGDLS and CDR2 is YYNGEE. Trimming cost V 0 bases and J 1 base, with 15 bases left between them. The CDR3 is made up of 17 amino acids. This CDR3 is CASSVGGGTARTDTQYF. The CDR3 bases are TGTGCCAGCAGCGTAGGGGGCGGGACCGCCCGCACAGATACGCAGTATTTT.

This clone showed up just a few times. This sequence joins TRBV9 and TRBJ1-3; 11 bases are shared with TRBD1. From germline, CDR1 is SGDLS and CDR2 YYNGEE. There are 20 residues in the CDR3. J was trimmed by 2 bases and V by 2 bases; bases with no gene match: 15. As DNA, the CDR3 is TGTGCCAGCAGCGTGGGGGCCCAAGGACAGGGGGCCCTAACTGGAAACACCATATATTTT. Amino acids: CASSVGAQGQGALTGNTIYF.

This rearrangement joins TRBV15 to TRBJ2-1, with 12 bases fitting TRBD2. CDR1 LNHNV and CDR2 YYDKDF come from the germline V gene (reference sequence). J lost 6 bases, V lost 0 bases, and 21 bases had no gene match. This CDR3 spans 22 amino acids. The CDR3 DNA reads as TGTGCCACCAGCAGAGATCCACGAGGGACTAGCGGGCGAAGGTCTGCGGGCAATGAGCAGTTCTTC. Amino acids: CATSRDPRGTSGRRSAGNEQFF.

The chain has TRBV7-8 and TRBJ1-4, with 8 bases aligning to TRBD1. Trimming at V came to 4 bases and at J to 6 bases, leaving 1 base not matched to a gene. CDR1 is SGHVS and CDR2 is FQNEAQ in the germline V gene. The CDR3 is 13 amino acids. Here the CDR3 reads CASSYRGYEKLFF. Written as DNA, the CDR3 is TGTGCCAGCAGCTACAGGGGGTATGAAAAACTGTTTTTT.

The chain combines TRBV4-1 with TRBJ2-7, with D unclear. Germline CDR1 MGHRA, CDR2 YSYEKL. The CDR3 consists of 15 residues. V was pared by 0 bases and J by 1 base, with 10 bases between. The CDR3 region is CASSQDSSTSYEQYF. Written as DNA, the CDR3 is TGCGCCAGCAGCCAAGATTCAAGCACTTCCTACGAGCAGTACTTC.

This sequence joins TRBV7-8 and TRBJ2-7, with D possibly TRBD2 on 5 matching bases. This CDR3 comprises 14 residues. CDR1 and CDR2 from the germline V gene are SGHVS and FQNEAQ. V lost 5 bases, J lost 6 bases, and 17 bases lay in between. The CDR3 region is CASSQAGPEGEQYF. The CDR3 DNA follows: TGTGCCAGCAGCCAGGCAGGCCCCGAGGGCGAGCAGTACTTC.

This chain joins TRBV7-8 and TRBJ2-1, with 11 bases identical to TRBD2. Germline values: CDR1 SGHVS, CDR2 FQNEAQ. This CDR3 region has 15 residues. Losses at the gene ends were 5 bases for V and 7 bases for J; bases not matched to a gene: 7. The CDR3 region is CASSTIAGGRNEQFF. The CDR3 DNA sequence: TGTGCCAGCAGCACTATAGCGGGAGGGCGTAATGAGCAGTTCTTC.

The chain combines TRBV28 with TRBJ2-5, with 13 positions matching TRBD2. The V gene end was trimmed by 1 base and the J gene end by 5 bases; junction bases not matched to a gene: 1. The CDR3 consists of 15 residues. The germline gives CDR1 MDHEN, CDR2 SYDVKM. The CDR3 bases are TGTGCCAGCAGTTTATTGACTAGCGGGGGGGAGACCCAGTACTTC. Residues: CASSLLTSGGETQYF.

The chain joins TRBV25-1 to TRBJ1-5; weak D call: TRBD1 (5 bases). This CDR3 region has 14 residues. In germline, CDR1 is MGHDK, CDR2 SYGVNS. Trimming took 2 bases from V and 3 from J, leaving 8 bases between them. The CDR3 is CASSEATVNQPQHF. The CDR3 DNA sequence: TGTGCCAGCAGTGAAGCGACAGTCAATCAGCCCCAGCATTTT.